The 18 T cell receptor beta chains reported below all come from one sample, sequenced in a study of blood T cell repertoires in COVID-19. Sequencing used immunoSEQ multiplex PCR; TCRdb keeps in-frame clones, though not all of them. The sample has 60,000 to 70,000 clones; roughly 82% are singletons. The sequenced sample consisted of peripheral blood. The receptors shown here come from a human donor in a cohort sampled during active COVID-19.

The sample holds a few counts of this clone. The chain has TRBV24-1 and TRBJ2-1, with D tentatively TRBD2 (7 bases). Germline V gene sequence: CDR1 KGHDR, CDR2 SFDVKD. The CDR3 extends over 13 amino acids. V was pared by 8 bases and J by 3 bases, with 10 bases between. The CDR3 sequence: CATNREGYNEQFF. The CDR3 coding sequence is TGTGCCACCAACAGGGAGGGCTACAATGAGCAGTTCTTC.

This clone has only one observation. The J gene is TRBJ1-4, the V gene TRBV4-1; no clear D gene. Between the trimmed V and J ends, which lost 1 base and 16 bases, there was a span of 16 bases. Germline V lookup: CDR1 MGHRA, CDR2 YSYEKL. The CDR3 spans 13 residues. The CDR3 loop is CASSQVFGSEAFF. The CDR3 nucleotides read TGCGCCAGCAGCCAAGTCTTCGGAAGTGAGGCGTTTTTT.

The chain combines TRBV27 with TRBJ2-7; D might be TRBD1 (6 bases). The length of the CDR3 is 18 residues. V dropped 1 base and J dropped 4 bases, with 23 bases sitting between them. Germline CDR1 and CDR2: MNHEY and SMNVEV (reference sequence). CDR3 residues: CASSLFGGGPGENYEQYF. The CDR3 DNA sequence: TGTGCCAGCAGTTTATTTGGGGGTGGGCCAGGGGAAAATTACGAGCAGTACTTC.

The V and J genes are TRBV29-1 and TRBJ2-1; maybe TRBD1 (6 bases). CDR3 length equals 14 residues. Trimming removed 4 bases from V and 1 base from J, with 11 bases in between. CDR1 is SQVTM and CDR2 is ANQGSEA in the germline V gene. The CDR3 DNA reads TGCAGCGTTGCCGGGACATATTCCTACAATGAGCAGTTCTTC. Translation gives CSVAGTYSYNEQFF.

V and J are TRBV11-1 and TRBJ2-2, with D hard to call. The ends were cut back, 5 bases at V and 0 bases at J, with 4 bases in the middle. There are 13 residues in the CDR3. CDR1 is SGHAT, CDR2 FQDESV, per germline (reference sequence). The CDR3 is CASSLSNTGELFF. The CDR3 region has the DNA TGTGCCAGCAGCCTTTCGAACACCGGGGAGCTGTTTTTT. The variable domain in full, completed from reference TRBV11-1 and TRBJ2-2, reads EAEVAQSPRYKITEKSQAVAFWCDPISGHATLYWYRQILGQGPELLVQFQDESVVDDSQLPKDRFSAERLKGVDSTLKIQPAELGDSAMYLCASSLSNTGELFFGEGSRLTVL.

The chain employs TRBV9 and TRBJ1-1; tentative D call: TRBD1 (6 bases). The germline gives CDR1 SGDLS, CDR2 YYNGEE. V was clipped by 4 bases and J by 7 bases, with 17 bases between them. The CDR3 runs 14 residues. The CDR3 DNA reads as TGTGCCAGCAGCACTAGGGGCAGGGGCGATGAAGCTTTCTTT. Its protein product is CASSTRGRGDEAFF.

The chain carries TRBV2 and TRBJ1-6, with 8 bases lining up with TRBD1. CDR1 SNHLY and CDR2 FYNNEI come from the germline V gene. The CDR3 length is 16 residues. With V trimmed by 5 bases and J by 9 bases, 12 bases remained unmatched. The CDR3 DNA sequence: TGTGCCAGCAGTCTTTATGGACAGGGAGTGGGTTCACCCCTCCACTTT. Translating gives CASSLYGQGVGSPLHF.

The chain recombines TRBV2 with TRBJ2-3; 10 bases line up with TRBD2. Germline CDR1 SNHLY, CDR2 FYNNEI. The V gene end was trimmed by 3 bases and the J gene end by 5 bases; junction bases not matched to a gene: 8. The CDR3 is 16 amino acids. CDR3 in amino acids: CASSEGIAGGEDTQYF. The DNA of the CDR3 is TGTGCCAGCAGTGAGGGTATAGCGGGGGGCGAAGATACGCAGTATTTT.

This chain joins TRBV4-1 and TRBJ2-1, with 10 bases lining up with TRBD2. The CDR3 spans 17 residues. Looked up from germline, CDR1 is MGHRA and CDR2 is YSYEKL. The V segment lost 2 bases and the J segment 5 bases; nucleotides outside the gene matches: 9. In DNA form, the CDR3 reads TGCGCCAGCAGCCAACCCCGTCTAGCGGGGGAGAACAATGAGCAGTTCTTC. The encoded protein is CASSQPRLAGENNEQFF.

The chain joins TRBV7-9 to TRBJ1-1; 7 bases agree with TRBD1. Germline loops: CDR1 SEHNR, CDR2 FQNEAQ (reference sequence). CDR3 length: 13 residues. With V trimmed by 1 base and J by 5 bases, 1 base remained unmatched. The CDR3 DNA reads TGTGCCAGCAGCTTAGTACAGGGGACTGAAGCTTTCTTT. This codes for CASSLVQGTEAFF.

The chain employs TRBV7-8 and TRBJ1-2; D gene uncertain. Trimming removed 5 bases from V and 5 bases from J, with 15 bases in between. This CDR3 has 14 residues. Germline CDR1 reads SGHVS; CDR2 reads FQNEAQ. The CDR3 region is CASSVTTSPYGYTF. CDR3 in DNA: TGTGCCAGCAGCGTAACAACGTCGCCGTATGGCTACACCTTC.

The rearrangement joins TRBV6-6 to TRBJ2-1; perhaps TRBD2 as D (6 bases). The CDR3 loop spans 13 amino acids. Germline-derived CDR1 and CDR2 are MNHNY and SVGAGI (reference sequence). V lost 5 bases to trimming and J lost 7 bases, with 12 bases between them. The CDR3 coding sequence is TGTGCCAGCAGTGACAAGGGGAGGAATGAGCAGTTCTTC. Protein: CASSDKGRNEQFF.

V is TRBV7-9 and J is TRBJ1-1; 7 bases line up with TRBD1. Germline V gene lookup returns CDR1 SEHNR and CDR2 FQNEAQ (reference sequence). V shed 5 bases, J shed 9 bases, and the junction held 21 bases outside the gene matches. The CDR3 is 17 amino acids. In DNA form, the CDR3 reads TGTGCCAGCAGCCCCGAGACAGGGTTTCGGATTGCCAAAAAAGCTTTCTTT. Amino acid sequence: CASSPETGFRIAKKAFF.

This sequence joins TRBV30 and TRBJ2-1; no definite D call. Germline V CDR1 and CDR2: GTSNPN, SVGIG (reference sequence). This CDR3 spans 15 amino acids. V lost 3 bases and J 0 bases, leaving 12 bases between the germline ends. In DNA form, the CDR3 reads TGTGCCTGGAGCGCCCCTTTGAGCTCCTACAATGAGCAGTTCTTC. Its protein product is CAWSAPLSSYNEQFF.

This rearrangement joins TRBV10-3 to TRBJ1-2; perhaps TRBD1 as D (5 bases). V was clipped by 4 bases and J by 8 bases, with 11 bases between them. CDR3 length equals 12 residues. Germline values: CDR1 ENHRY, CDR2 SYGVKD. CDR3: CAISGRVEGYTF. CDR3 coding DNA: TGTGCCATCAGTGGCAGGGTGGAGGGCTACACCTTC.

The CDR3 loop reads CASSRDSSSSTF. For the CDR3, the DNA is TGTGCCAGCAGCCGGGACAGCTCAAGTTCCACCTTC. V is TRBV6-5 and J is TRBJ1-2, with 7 bases that match TRBD1. The CDR3 is 12 residues long. V shed 6 bases and J 13 bases; nucleotides not matched to a gene: 11. Germline V CDR1 and CDR2: MNHEY, SVGAGI.

The V call is TRBV5-1, the J call TRBJ2-3; D is perhaps TRBD2 (6 bases). Trimming removed 5 bases at V and 8 bases at J, with 15 bases between. Germline-derived CDR1 and CDR2 are SGHRS and YFSETQ. The CDR3 runs to 13 residues. The CDR3 DNA reads as TGCGCCAGCAGAAACCCACGGGACTCTACGCAGTATTTT. This gives the protein CASRNPRDSTQYF.

The chain has TRBV19 and TRBJ2-3; 11 bases line up with TRBD2. Trimming at V came to 9 bases and at J to 2 bases, leaving 10 bases not matched to a gene. This CDR3 contains 16 residues. Germline CDR1 reads LNHDA; CDR2 reads SQIVND (reference sequence). The CDR3 DNA reads as TGTGCCAGCACTCCGCGACTAGCGGGGAACACAGATACGCAGTATTTT. Its translation: CASTPRLAGNTDTQYF.